This is a list of T cell receptor beta chains from one sample in a study of blood T cell repertoires in COVID-19. Clones were read by immunoSEQ multiplex PCR, and TCRdb kept only the in-frame ones, dropping some. The table has about 130,000 clones, approximately 85% seen once. Sequences were obtained from peripheral blood. All receptors come from a woman of 80 years or more with COVID-19, enrolled during active disease. Each CDR3 is given with its conserved first and last residue. A D gene is named only where the DNA matches it firmly. The listing skips clone size in some rows; elsewhere it reads once, few, many or a size class.

abundance	v_gene	d_gene	j_gene	CDR3aa	CDR3nt
.	TRBV11-2	.	TRBJ2-2	CASSVMRSGELFF	TGTGCCAGCAGCGTTATGAGGTCCGGGGAGCTGTTTTTT
.	TRBV5-1	TRBD1	TRBJ2-7	CASSPDRVVYEQYF	TGCGCCAGCAGTCCGGACAGGGTAGTCTACGAGCAGTACTTC
.	TRBV7-2	.	TRBJ2-5	CASSLLMGSETQYF	TGTGCCAGCAGCTTACTCATGGGCTCTGAGACCCAGTACTTC
.	TRBV9	TRBD2	TRBJ2-7	CASPGGHLLPYEQYF	TGTGCCAGCCCGGGGGGGCACCTATTACCCTACGAGCAGTACTTC
.	TRBV6-4	.	TRBJ1-5	CASSQGMNQPQHF	TGTGCCAGCAGTCAGGGGATGAATCAGCCCCAGCATTTT
.	TRBV3-1/TRBV3-2	.	TRBJ1-5	CASSQDRGRGQPQHF	TGTGCCAGCAGCCAAGATAGGGGGAGGGGTCAGCCCCAGCATTTT
.	TRBV18	TRBD1	TRBJ2-7	CASSPYRDSRSQEQYF	TGTGCCAGCTCACCCTACCGGGACAGCCGTTCTCAAGAGCAGTACTTC
.	TRBV20-1	TRBD2	TRBJ2-5	CSASLRSGKYQETQYF	TGCAGTGCTAGTCTCCGAAGCGGGAAGTACCAAGAGACCCAGTACTTC
.	TRBV5-8	TRBD1	TRBJ2-5	CASSVLQGGQETQYF	TGTGCCAGCAGCGTATTACAGGGGGGCCAAGAGACCCAGTACTTC
.	TRBV18	TRBD1	TRBJ1-2	CASSPGQGDGYTF	TGTGCCAGCTCGCCGGGACAGGGGGATGGCTACACCTTC
.	TRBV5-1	TRBD2	TRBJ2-1	CASSNAGGSYNEQFF	TGCGCCAGCAGCAATGCGGGAGGTTCCTACAATGAGCAGTTCTTC
few	TRBV4-2	.	TRBJ2-3	CASSPTVAPDTQYF	TGTGCCAGCAGTCCCACCGTGGCCCCGGATACGCAGTATTTT
.	TRBV28	.	TRBJ1-4	CASSSPGPRTNEKLFF	TGTGCCAGCAGTTCTCCTGGCCCGCGGACTAATGAAAAACTGTTTTTT
.	TRBV7-9	TRBD1	TRBJ1-5	CASSSTGGTQPQHF	TGTGCCAGCAGCTCGACAGGGGGTACTCAGCCCCAGCATTTT
.	TRBV6-5	TRBD1	TRBJ2-2	CASSTGGVGTGELFF	TGTGCCAGCAGTACAGGGGGCGTCGGCACCGGGGAGCTGTTTTTT
.	TRBV4-3	.	TRBJ2-5	CASSQDRHGVQETQYF	TGCGCCAGCAGCCAAGATCGGCACGGGGTACAAGAGACCCAGTACTTC
medium-sized	TRBV19	TRBD1	TRBJ1-1	CASSRTGKLNTEAFF	TGTGCCAGTAGTAGGACAGGGAAACTCAACACTGAAGCTTTCTTT
.	TRBV27	TRBD2	TRBJ2-7	CASSLGTSGRAGNEQYF	TGTGCCAGCAGTTTAGGGACTAGCGGGAGGGCCGGAAATGAGCAGTACTTC
.	TRBV15	TRBD2	TRBJ2-3	CATSREASGTVSTDTQYF	TGTGCCACCAGCAGAGAGGCTAGCGGGACGGTCAGCACAGATACGCAGTATTTT
once	TRBV30	TRBD2	TRBJ2-1	CAWSDRLRASGCSSGSPGDEQFF	TGTGCCTGGAGTGATCGTCTGAGGGCTTCTGGGTGTTCAAGCGGGAGCCCCGGGGATGAGCAGTTCTTC
.	TRBV7-8	TRBD2	TRBJ2-7	CASSLATGGPYEQYF	TGTGCCAGCAGCCTGGCGACGGGAGGGCCCTACGAGCAGTACTTC
.	TRBV5-1	TRBD1	TRBJ1-5	CASSKTGDQPQHF	TGCGCCAGCAGCAAGACAGGGGATCAGCCCCAGCATTTT
.	TRBV5-1	.	TRBJ1-4	CASSLRSGHEKLFF	TGCGCCAGCAGCTTGAGGTCAGGGCATGAAAAACTGTTTTTT
.	TRBV5-4	.	TRBJ1-1	CASRQNRVDTEAFF	TGTGCCAGCAGGCAGAACAGGGTAGACACTGAAGCTTTCTTT
.	TRBV3-1/TRBV3-2	TRBD2	TRBJ2-1	CASSQELAGGPSENNEQFF	TGTGCCAGCAGCCAAGAACTAGCGGGAGGGCCGTCGGAAAACAATGAGCAGTTCTTC
.	TRBV9	TRBD2	TRBJ2-2	CASSVSGRGTGELFF	TGTGCCAGCAGCGTAAGCGGGAGGGGGACCGGGGAGCTGTTTTTT
once	TRBV7-2	TRBD2	TRBJ2-1	CASSPPGRGLAGGNEQFF	TGTGCCAGCAGCCCCCCGGGCCGTGGGCTAGCGGGAGGGAATGAGCAGTTCTTC
.	TRBV7-9	.	TRBJ2-7	CASSSAGDTYEQYF	TGTGCCAGCAGCTCCGCAGGGGACACCTACGAGCAGTACTTC
.	TRBV7-9	TRBD2	TRBJ2-1	CASSQGLAGNEQFF	TGTGCCAGCAGCCAAGGACTAGCGGGAAATGAGCAGTTCTTC
.	TRBV6-6	TRBD1	TRBJ1-1	CASRLGQGAKAFF	TGTGCCAGCAGGCTGGGACAGGGGGCGAAAGCTTTCTTT
.	TRBV21-1	.	TRBJ1-3	CASRVDTLSGNTIYF	TGTGCCAGCAGGGTGGACACCCTGTCTGGAAACACCATATATTTT